A single sample is the source of the 16 T cell receptor beta chains below, sequenced in a study of CD8 T cells in ankylosing spondylitis. TCRdb called the 5' RACE reads again in MiXCR, with one record for every CDR3 protein. The top ten hold approximately 3.7% of the sample, which has a few hundred thousand distinct CDR3 sequences, around 20% seen once. The sequenced sample consisted of blood, either unsorted or a sorted T cell fraction (not recorded which). These receptors were collected from a female donor with ankylosing spondylitis or in good health (not recorded which).

Only a few counts were recorded for this clonotype. V is TRBV7-6 and J is TRBJ2-3; TRBD2 agrees at 11 bases. CDR3 size: 16 residues. The germline CDR1 and CDR2 sequences are SGHVS and FNYEAQ. J lost 3 bases, V lost 5 bases, and 7 bases had no gene match. CDR3 in amino acids: CASSPRLAGRTDTQYF. Written as DNA, the CDR3 is TGTGCCAGCAGCCCTCGACTAGCGGGAAGGACAGATACGCAGTATTTT.

This clonotype was seen a handful of times. This chain connects TRBV7-2 to TRBJ2-1; 7 nucleotides align to TRBD2. The V gene end was trimmed by 0 bases and the J gene end by 5 bases; junction bases not matched to a gene: 7. The CDR3 spans 16 residues. CDR1 and CDR2 (germline): SGHTA, FQGNSA. Here the CDR3 reads CASSLALLAAHNEQFF. The CDR3 DNA is TGTGCCAGCAGCTTAGCGCTGCTAGCGGCCCACAATGAGCAGTTCTTC.

The chain recombines TRBV11-1 with TRBJ2-2, with TRBD2 matching 9 bases. This CDR3 is built from 18 residues. Germline assignment: CDR1 SGHAT and CDR2 FQDESV (reference sequence). Trimming at V came to 3 bases and at J to 5 bases, leaving 13 bases not matched to a gene. For the CDR3, the DNA is TGTGCCAGCAGCTTTGACTTAGCGGGAGACCGGAGGACCGGGGAGCTGTTTTTT. Protein sequence: CASSFDLAGDRRTGELFF.

The CDR3 is CASSEYPLAGGADTQYF. In nucleotides, the CDR3 is TGTGCCAGCAGTGAATACCCCCTAGCGGGAGGAGCAGATACGCAGTATTTT. The chain is built from TRBV25-1 and TRBJ2-3, with 11 bases identical to TRBD2. This CDR3 comprises 17 residues. The V gene's germline CDR1 is MGHDK and CDR2 SYGVNS. The junction had 6 bases not matched to a gene; V was cut back by 0 bases and J by 4 bases. The whole variable domain, filled in from reference TRBV25-1 and TRBJ2-3, reads EADIYQTPRYLVIGTGKKITLECSQTMGHDKMYWYQQDPGMELHLIHYSYGVNSTEKGDLSSESTVSRIRTEHFPLTLESARPSHTSQYLCASSEYPLAGGADTQYFGPGTRLTVL.

The V call is TRBV12-3 or TRBV12-4, the J call TRBJ2-3; tentatively, D is TRBD2 (5 bases). V dropped 6 bases and J dropped 13 bases, with 17 bases sitting between them. This CDR3 comprises 12 residues. CDR3 region: CASRVPGEREYF. The DNA for the CDR3 is TGTGCCAGCAGGGTCCCCGGGGAAAGGGAGTATTTT.

This clonotype occurred a few times. The genes are TRBV2 and TRBJ2-1; D unclear. The germline V and J ends were trimmed by 9 bases and 0 bases, with 9 bases remaining between them. Germline V gene data show CDR1 as SNHLY and CDR2 as FYNNEI. The CDR3 has 13 amino acids. CDR3 region: CASTESSYNEQFF. The CDR3 DNA follows: TGTGCCAGTACAGAGAGCTCCTACAATGAGCAGTTCTTC.

The chain carries TRBV2 and TRBJ2-2; D ambiguous. The V and J ends lost 5 bases and 0 bases respectively, with 10 bases between them. In germline, CDR1 is SNHLY, CDR2 FYNNEI. The CDR3 has 15 residues. The CDR3, as DNA: TGTGCCAGCAGTTCTATCCCTTCGAACACCGGGGAGCTGTTTTTT. Its translation is CASSSIPSNTGELFF.

This clonotype was recorded at least ten times. This chain uses TRBV7-8 with TRBJ2-7; D perhaps matches TRBD1 (6 bases). There are 14 residues in the CDR3. Germline CDR1 and CDR2: SGHVS and FQNEAQ. The V gene lost 5 bases and the J gene lost 0 bases, with 11 bases spanning the gap. The CDR3 coding sequence is TGTGCCAGCAGCAAAATGACAGGCTCCTACGAGCAGTACTTC. Amino acid sequence: CASSKMTGSYEQYF.

This clonotype was observed a handful of times. The CDR3 DNA reads TGTGCCAGCAGCCCCTCCCCCCGAGGGACCTACAATGAGCAGTTCTTC. This sequence encodes CASSPSPRGTYNEQFF. The gene calls are TRBV7-8 and TRBJ2-1, with D possibly matching TRBD2 (5 bases). The V gene's germline CDR1 is SGHVS and CDR2 FQNEAQ. Trimming took 5 bases from V and 2 from J, leaving 16 bases between them. CDR3 size: 16 residues.

This clonotype showed up just a few times. V usage is TRBV2 and J usage is TRBJ2-1; TRBD2 matches at 11 bases. CDR3 length: 14 amino acids. Germline lookup yields CDR1 SNHLY and CDR2 FYNNEI. V dropped 8 bases and J dropped 6; count of bases not matched to a gene: 6. CDR3 nucleotide sequence: TGTGCCAGCCTCCCCGGGACTAGCGGCAATGAGCAGTTCTTC. It is translated as CASLPGTSGNEQFF.

The chain has TRBV18 and TRBJ2-7; 8 nucleotides agree with TRBD1. V trimming: 3 bases; J trimming: 9 bases; junction bases outside the gene matches: 4. CDR1 KGHSH and CDR2 LQKENI come from the germline V gene. CDR3 length: 12 residues. This CDR3 reads CASSPDRGGQYF. The CDR3 region has the DNA TGTGCCAGCTCACCTGACAGGGGTGGGCAGTACTTC.

Concerning this clonotype itself: The conserved closing phenylalanine or tryptophan is absent in this CDR3, likely reflecting a read error. CDR3 sequence (DNA): TGTGCCAGCATGCGGGGGGCCAAAAACATTCAGTACTAC. It translates to CASMRGAKNIQYY. The chain recombines TRBV2 with TRBJ2-4; 7 bases map to TRBD2. The CDR3 consists of 13 residues. The junction had 1 base not matched to a gene; V was cut back by 7 bases and J by 1 base. Germline CDR1 and CDR2: SNHLY and FYNNEI.

This clonotype was counted a few times. The chain joins TRBV11-3 to TRBJ2-1; D is undetermined. Germline CDR1 reads SGHNT; CDR2 reads YENEEA. The CDR3 spans 14 residues. With 6 bases removed from V and 4 bases from J, the gap between germline ends came to 13 bases. CDR3 DNA sequence: TGTGCCAGCAGTCAATCACAGATTTACAATGAGCAGTTCTTC. This translates into CASSQSQIYNEQFF.

This clonotype was seen many times. The chain has TRBV20-1 and TRBJ2-4; D not certain. The germline V and J ends were trimmed by 6 bases and 0 bases, with 9 bases remaining between them. Germline CDR1 reads DFQATT; CDR2 reads SNEGSKA (reference sequence). The CDR3 sequence is 13 residues long. CDR3 in DNA: TGCAGTGCAGAGTCAGTAGCCAAAAACATTCAGTACTTC. It is translated as CSAESVAKNIQYF.

The rearrangement uses TRBV20-1 and TRBJ1-2; no clear D gene. Germline V lookup: CDR1 DFQATT, CDR2 SNEGSKA (reference sequence). The CDR3 runs to 12 residues. V lost 3 bases, J lost 2 bases, and 7 bases lay in between. The CDR3 is CSASRNNYGYTF. The CDR3 DNA follows: TGCAGTGCTAGTCGGAACAACTATGGCTACACCTTC.

V gene TRBV7-2 combines with J gene TRBJ1-5; TRBD1 might be the D (6 bases). This CDR3 has 16 amino acids. Trimming cost V 4 bases and J 5 bases, with 18 bases left between them. Germline CDR1 and CDR2: SGHTA and FQGNSA. The chain's CDR3 is CASSSRRGAEHQPQHF. CDR3 in DNA: TGTGCCAGCAGCTCCCGGCGGGGGGCTGAACATCAGCCCCAGCATTTT.